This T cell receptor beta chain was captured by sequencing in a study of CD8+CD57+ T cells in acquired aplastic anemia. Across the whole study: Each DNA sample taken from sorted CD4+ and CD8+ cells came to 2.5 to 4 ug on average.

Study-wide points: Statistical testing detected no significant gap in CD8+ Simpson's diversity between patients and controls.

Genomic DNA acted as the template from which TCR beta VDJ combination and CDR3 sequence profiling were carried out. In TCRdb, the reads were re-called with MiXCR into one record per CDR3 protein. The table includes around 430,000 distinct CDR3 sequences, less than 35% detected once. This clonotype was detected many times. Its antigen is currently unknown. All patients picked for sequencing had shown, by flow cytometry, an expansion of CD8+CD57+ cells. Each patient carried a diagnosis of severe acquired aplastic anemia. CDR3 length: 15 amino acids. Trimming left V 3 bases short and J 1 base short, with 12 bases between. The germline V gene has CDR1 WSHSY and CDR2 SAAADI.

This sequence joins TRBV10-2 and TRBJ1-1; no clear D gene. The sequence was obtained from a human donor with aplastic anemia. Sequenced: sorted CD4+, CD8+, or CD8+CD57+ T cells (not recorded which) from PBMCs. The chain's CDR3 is CASSDSLEGNTEAFF. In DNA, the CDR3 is TGCGCCAGCAGTGACTCCCTGGAAGGGAACACTGAAGCTTTCTTT.